The clone carrying this TCR beta chain was observed many times. Its target is unknown. This sample stems from a study of T cell repertoires in cytomegalovirus infection. V trimming: 5 bases; J trimming: 4 bases; junction bases outside the gene matches: 10. Germline lookup yields CDR1 SGHTA and CDR2 FQGNSA. The CDR3 contains 15 residues. Study results and limitations: Frequencies of public TCR beta families were cumulated, and this identified carriers of CMV plus the relevant HLA.

TCRdb re-called the reads with MiXCR, one entry per CDR3 protein. Among fewer than 350,000 distinct CDR3 sequences listed, roughly 9.5% were seen once. The chain combines TRBV7-2 with TRBJ1-2, with TRBD1 matching 7 bases. Sequencing used PBMCs. The receptor comes from a human donor in good health (CMV status not recorded). Some clones in this sample may be carry-over from other donors' samples. CDR3 bases: TGTGCCAGCAGCCCCCGACAGGGATGGTCCTATGGCTACACCTTC. The encoded protein is CASSPRQGWSYGYTF.